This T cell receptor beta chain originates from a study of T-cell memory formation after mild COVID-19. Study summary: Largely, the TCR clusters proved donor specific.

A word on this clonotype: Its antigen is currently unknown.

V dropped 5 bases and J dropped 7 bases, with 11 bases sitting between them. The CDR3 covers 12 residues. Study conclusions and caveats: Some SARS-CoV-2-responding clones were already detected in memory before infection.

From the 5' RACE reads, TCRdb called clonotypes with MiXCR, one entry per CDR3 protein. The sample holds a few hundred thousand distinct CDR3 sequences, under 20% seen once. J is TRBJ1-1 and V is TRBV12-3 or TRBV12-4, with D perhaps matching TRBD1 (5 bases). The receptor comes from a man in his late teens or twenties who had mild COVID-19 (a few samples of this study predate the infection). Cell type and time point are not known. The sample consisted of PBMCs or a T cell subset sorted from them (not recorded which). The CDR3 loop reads CASSQSRGEAFF. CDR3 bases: TGTGCCAGCAGTCAAAGTAGGGGTGAAGCTTTCTTT.